The rows below give T cell receptor beta chains drawn from one sample of a study of T cell repertoires in ileal Crohn's disease. This table comes from immunoSEQ multiplex PCR, and its TCRdb copy is limited to in-frame clones, with some not included. The sample shows approximately 6,500 clones, 60% to 75% of them seen only once. Sequenced sample: ileal tissue. These receptors came from an adult with Crohn's disease. The CDR3 runs from the conserved cysteine through the conserved F or W. A D gene is named only where the DNA matches it firmly. Clone sizes are given selectively: once, few, many, or a class where the clone is expanded.

clone size,J gene,D gene,CDR3 length,V gene,CDR3 protein,CDR3 DNA
-,TRBJ1-5,TRBD1,17,TRBV30,CAWSVRGQRPSNQPQHF,TGTGCCTGGAGTGTACGGGGACAGAGGCCCTCTAATCAGCCCCAGCATTTT
-,TRBJ2-3,-,12,TRBV7-9,CASRLDTYTQYF,TGTGCCAGCAGACTCGACACTTATACGCAGTATTTT
-,TRBJ2-5,TRBD2,14,TRBV11-3,CASSPGRGGKTQYF,TGTGCCAGCAGCCCCGGGAGGGGGGGCAAGACCCAGTACTTC
-,TRBJ2-1,TRBD2,16,TRBV7-8,CASSPLGGRSYNEQFF,TGTGCCAGCAGCCCCTTGGGCGGGAGATCCTACAATGAGCAGTTCTTC
-,TRBJ1-1,-,14,TRBV19,CASSPYSQGTEAFF,TGTGCCAGTAGTCCTTATAGCCAGGGCACTGAAGCTTTCTTT
-,TRBJ2-7,-,12,TRBV30,CAWSFPAYEQYF,TGTGCCTGGAGTTTTCCTGCCTACGAGCAGTACTTC
once,TRBJ1-3,TRBD1,17,TRBV23-1,CASSQPQDRESGNTIYF,TGCGCCAGCAGTCAACCTCAGGACAGGGAATCTGGAAACACCATATATTTT
-,TRBJ2-3,-,14,TRBV7-8,CASSLKGRTDTQYF,TGTGCCAGCAGCTTAAAAGGGAGGACAGATACGCAGTATTTT
-,TRBJ2-2,TRBD1,13,TRBV28,CASSWTGRLELFF,TGTGCCAGCAGTTGGACAGGGAGGCTGGAGCTGTTTTTT
-,TRBJ2-7,TRBD2,15,TRBV28,CASSSWGTSGYEQYF,TGTGCCAGCAGTTCGTGGGGGACTAGTGGGTACGAGCAGTACTTC
-,TRBJ2-7,TRBD2,13,TRBV6-1,CASILAESYEQYF,TGTGCCAGCATACTAGCGGAATCCTACGAGCAGTACTTC
-,TRBJ1-5,-,12,TRBV6-1,CASSSGTQPQHF,TGTGCCAGCAGTTCGGGGACACAGCCCCAGCATTTT
once,TRBJ2-4,-,14,TRBV28,CASSLVAGRNIQYF,TGTGCCAGCAGTTTAGTCGCGGGCCGAAACATTCAGTACTTC
-,TRBJ1-2,-,13,TRBV10-2,CASTRDIWGGYTF,TGCGCCAGCACCAGGGACATCTGGGGAGGCTACACCTTC
-,TRBJ1-2,-,15,TRBV5-3,CARSLQASAKDGYTF,TGTGCCAGAAGCCTTCAGGCCTCCGCCAAGGATGGCTACACCTTC
-,TRBJ2-1,-,13,TRBV6-6,CASSGQIYNEQFF,TGTGCCAGCAGTGGACAGATTTACAATGAGCAGTTCTTC